Listed below are T cell receptor beta chains from one sample, sequenced in a study of CXCR3-negative and CXCR3-positive naive CD8 T cells. TCRdb reprocessed the 5' RACE reads, keeping one entry per CDR3 protein, no DNA. The sample is made up of about 84,000 distinct CDR3 sequences, and the top ten hold approximately 0.67% of it. Sequenced sample: naive CXCR3+ CD8+ T cells from blood. The receptor set was obtained from a human donor in good health. Some clones in this sample may be carry-over from other donors' samples. The CDR3 runs from the conserved cysteine through the conserved F or W.

>TRBV21-1|TRBJ2-2
CASSSLKNTGELFF
>TRBV7-9|TRBJ1-1
CASSLEYRLDTEAFF
>TRBV13|TRBJ2-1
CASSLGSREITHNEQFF
>TRBV28|TRBJ2-7
CASIQAGTYEQYF
>TRBV6-4|TRBJ2-1
CASSLGLAGAYEQFF
>TRBV7-2|TRBJ2-1
CASTQGWPEQFF
>TRBV12-3/TRBV12-4|TRBJ2-1
CASSPDGGDLREQFF
>TRBV29-1|TRBJ2-5
CSVQGPTQETQYF
>TRBV7-6|TRBJ2-1
CASSLAEVGRGSRNEQFF
>TRBV24-1|TRBJ2-5
CATSDFPGTGEETQYF
>TRBV12-3/TRBV12-4|TRBJ2-5
CASSLGGQETQYF
>TRBV7-2|TRBJ2-4
CASSSPGTREAKNIQYF
>TRBV5-6|TRBJ2-3
CASTQGGDTQYF
>TRBV7-6|TRBJ2-7
CASSTGGGFEQYF
>TRBV14|TRBJ1-1
CASSQLTLEAFF
>TRBV12-3/TRBV12-4|TRBJ2-3
CASSASGLAGGGAYTQYF
>TRBV4-1|TRBJ2-1
CASSQEVGIYNEQFF
>TRBV5-1|TRBJ2-1
CASSLAGNEQFF
>TRBV7-2|TRBJ2-3
CASSFRLAGTAEDTQYF
>TRBV10-3|TRBJ1-2
CAISESRGAPYGYTF
>TRBV9|TRBJ2-5
CASSPAGGPGETQYF
>TRBV7-9|TRBJ2-5
CASSRTRESETQYF
>TRBV29-1|TRBJ2-7
CSVEGGVGLSYEQYF
>TRBV10-3|TRBJ2-6
CAISEIEVRGSGANVLTF
>TRBV28|TRBJ2-5
CASSSNHPLETQYF
>TRBV7-9|TRBJ2-1
CASSPQIGTGGKSSYNEQFF
>TRBV2|TRBJ2-1
CASTEGGSSYNEQFF
>TRBV28|TRBJ2-5
CASRIHRAGDQETQYF
>TRBV28|TRBJ2-1
CASSNDRGLDVGEQFF
>TRBV15|TRBJ1-2
CATSRGRTAHSYGYTF
>TRBV10-1|TRBJ2-1
CASSDSGGANNEQFF
>TRBV3-1|TRBJ2-1
CASSSGGVHEQFF
>TRBV6-1|TRBJ2-1
CASSEGPGLDPEQFF
>TRBV7-3|TRBJ1-1
CASSLTRGANTEAFF
>TRBV29-1|TRBJ2-2
CSVEPGTGELFF
>TRBV5-1|TRBJ1-1
CASSLQGVRTEAFF
>TRBV3-1|TRBJ2-2
CASSQEMNTGELFF
>TRBV15|TRBJ1-2
CATSGGQLGYTF
>TRBV20-1|TRBJ2-7
CSANGGGGVEMVEQYF
>TRBV29-1|TRBJ1-1
CSVLTDLNTEAFF
>TRBV20-1|TRBJ2-1
CSARTSGRRNEQFF
>TRBV5-4|TRBJ1-1
CATIPGSENTEAFF
>TRBV5-1|TRBJ1-3
CASSFGQGSYLGNTIYF
>TRBV12-3/TRBV12-4|TRBJ2-7
CASSLSGSFAYEQYF
>TRBV29-1|TRBJ1-1
CSVDNEGGRTKAFF
>TRBV7-9|TRBJ2-1
CASSLALTPGLAETPYNEQFF
>TRBV7-6|TRBJ2-1
CASSYNPGGPYNEQFF
>TRBV7-6|TRBJ2-1
CASSAPVLSSGGSSYNEQFF
>TRBV14|TRBJ2-7
CASTPGPFYEQYF
>TRBV9|TRBJ2-3
CASGTKREFTDTQYF
>TRBV20-1|TRBJ2-1
CSATPRVSYNEQFF
>TRBV29-1|TRBJ2-2
CSVEDYNTGELFF
>TRBV20-1|TRBJ2-3
CSVSEGDRSTDTQYF